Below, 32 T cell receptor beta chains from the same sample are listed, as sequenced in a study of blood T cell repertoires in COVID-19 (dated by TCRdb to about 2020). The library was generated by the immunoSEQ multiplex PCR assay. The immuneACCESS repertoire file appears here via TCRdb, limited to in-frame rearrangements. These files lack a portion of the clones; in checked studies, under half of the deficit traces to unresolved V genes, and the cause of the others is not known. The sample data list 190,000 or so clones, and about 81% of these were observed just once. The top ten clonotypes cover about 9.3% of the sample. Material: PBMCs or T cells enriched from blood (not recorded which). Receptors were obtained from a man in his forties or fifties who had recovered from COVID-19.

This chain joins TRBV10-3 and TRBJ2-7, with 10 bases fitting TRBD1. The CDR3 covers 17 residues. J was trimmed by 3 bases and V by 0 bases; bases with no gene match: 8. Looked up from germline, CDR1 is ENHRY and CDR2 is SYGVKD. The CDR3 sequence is CAISESGTGVIRYEQYF. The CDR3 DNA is TGTGCCATCAGTGAGTCCGGGACAGGGGTGATCCGCTACGAGCAGTACTTC.

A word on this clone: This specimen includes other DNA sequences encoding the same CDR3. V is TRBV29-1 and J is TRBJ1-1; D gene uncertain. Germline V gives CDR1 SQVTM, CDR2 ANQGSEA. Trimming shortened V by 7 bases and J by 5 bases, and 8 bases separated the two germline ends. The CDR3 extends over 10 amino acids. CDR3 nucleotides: TGCAGCGCCGGTCGTACTGAAGCTTTCTTT. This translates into CSAGRTEAFF.

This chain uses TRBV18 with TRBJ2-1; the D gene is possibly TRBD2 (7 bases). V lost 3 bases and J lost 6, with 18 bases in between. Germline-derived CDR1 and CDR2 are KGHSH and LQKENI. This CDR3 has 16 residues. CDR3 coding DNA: TGTGCCAGCTCACCCTCCCAGCGGGACAACTTCAATGAGCAGTTCTTC. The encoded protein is CASSPSQRDNFNEQFF. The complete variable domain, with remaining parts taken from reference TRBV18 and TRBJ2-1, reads NAGVMQNPRHLVRRRGQEARLRCSPMKGHSHVYWYRQLPEEGLKFMVYLQKENIIDESGMPKERFSAEFPKEGPSILRIQQVVRGDSAAYFCASSPSQRDNFNEQFFGPGTRLTVL.

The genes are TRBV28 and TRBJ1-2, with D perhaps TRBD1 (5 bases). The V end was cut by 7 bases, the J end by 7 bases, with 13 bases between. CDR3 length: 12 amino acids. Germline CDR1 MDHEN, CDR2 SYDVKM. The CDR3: CASNLARGGYTF. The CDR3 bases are TGTGCCAGCAACCTAGCGAGGGGTGGCTACACCTTC.

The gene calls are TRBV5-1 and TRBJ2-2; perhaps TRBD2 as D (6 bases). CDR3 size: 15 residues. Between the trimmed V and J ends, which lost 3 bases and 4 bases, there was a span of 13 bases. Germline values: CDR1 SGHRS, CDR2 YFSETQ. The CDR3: CASSSKPGGTGELFF. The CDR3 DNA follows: TGCGCCAGCAGCTCTAAGCCCGGGGGCACCGGGGAGCTGTTTTTT.

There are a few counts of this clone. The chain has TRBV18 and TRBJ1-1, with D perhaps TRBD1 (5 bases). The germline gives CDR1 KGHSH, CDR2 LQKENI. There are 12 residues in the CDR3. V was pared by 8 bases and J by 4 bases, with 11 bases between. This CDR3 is CASRREGTEAFF. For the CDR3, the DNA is TGTGCCAGCCGCAGGGAGGGCACTGAAGCTTTCTTT.

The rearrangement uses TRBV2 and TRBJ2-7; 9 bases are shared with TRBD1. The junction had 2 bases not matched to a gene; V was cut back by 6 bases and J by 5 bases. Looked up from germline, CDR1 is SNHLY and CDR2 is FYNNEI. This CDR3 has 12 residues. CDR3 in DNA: TGTGCCAGCAGGGGGACAGGGCACGAGCAGTACTTC. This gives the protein CASRGTGHEQYF.

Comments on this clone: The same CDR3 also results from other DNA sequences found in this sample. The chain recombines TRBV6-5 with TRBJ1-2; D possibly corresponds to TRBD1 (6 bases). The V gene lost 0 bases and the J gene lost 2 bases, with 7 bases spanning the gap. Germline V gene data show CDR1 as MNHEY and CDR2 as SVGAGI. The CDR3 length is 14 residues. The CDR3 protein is CASSYSRGNYGYTF. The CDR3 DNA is TGTGCCAGCAGTTACTCCAGGGGAAACTATGGCTACACCTTC.

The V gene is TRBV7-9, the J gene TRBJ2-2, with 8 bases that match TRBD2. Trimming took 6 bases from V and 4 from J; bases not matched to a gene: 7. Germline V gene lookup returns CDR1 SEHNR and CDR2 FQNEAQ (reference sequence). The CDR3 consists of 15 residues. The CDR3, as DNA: TGTGCCAGCAGGCGAGCGGGAGCGCGCACCGGGGAGCTGTTTTTT. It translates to CASRRAGARTGELFF.

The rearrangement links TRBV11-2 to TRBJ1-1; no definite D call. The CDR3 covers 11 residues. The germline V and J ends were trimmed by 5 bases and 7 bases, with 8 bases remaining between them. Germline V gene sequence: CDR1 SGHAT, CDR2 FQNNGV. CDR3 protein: CASSMGIEAFF. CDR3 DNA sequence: TGTGCCAGCAGCATGGGCATTGAAGCTTTCTTT. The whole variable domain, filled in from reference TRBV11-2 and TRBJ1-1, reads EAGVAQSPRYKIIEKRQSVAFWCNPISGHATLYWYQQILGQGPKLLIQFQNNGVVDDSQLPKDRFSAERLKGVDSTLKIQPAKLEDSAVYLCASSMGIEAFFGQGTRLTVV.

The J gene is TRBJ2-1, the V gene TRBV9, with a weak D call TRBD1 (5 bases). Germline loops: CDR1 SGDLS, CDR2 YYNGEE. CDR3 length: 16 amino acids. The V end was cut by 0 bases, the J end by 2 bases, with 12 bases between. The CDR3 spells CASSVGIGDPYNEQFF. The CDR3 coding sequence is TGTGCCAGCAGCGTAGGTATAGGGGATCCCTACAATGAGCAGTTCTTC.

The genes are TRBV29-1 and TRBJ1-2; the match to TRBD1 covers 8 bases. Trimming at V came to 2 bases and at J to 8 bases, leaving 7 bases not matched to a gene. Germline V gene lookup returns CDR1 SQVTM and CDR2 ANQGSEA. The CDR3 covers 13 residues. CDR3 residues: CSVEKTGDIGYTF. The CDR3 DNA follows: TGCAGCGTTGAAAAGACAGGGGACATAGGCTACACCTTC. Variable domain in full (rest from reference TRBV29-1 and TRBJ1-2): SAVISQKPSRDICQRGTSLTIQCQVDSQVTMMFWYRQQPGQSLTLIATANQGSEATYESGFVIDKFPISRPNLTFSTLTVSNMSPEDSSIYLCSVEKTGDIGYTFGSGTRLTVV.

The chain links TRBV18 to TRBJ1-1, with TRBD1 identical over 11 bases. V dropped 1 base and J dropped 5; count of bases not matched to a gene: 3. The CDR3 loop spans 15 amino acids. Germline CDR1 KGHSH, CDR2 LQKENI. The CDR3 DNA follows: TGTGCCAGCTCACCACTTGGGGACAGGGGGACTGAAGCTTTCTTT. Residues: CASSPLGDRGTEAFF.

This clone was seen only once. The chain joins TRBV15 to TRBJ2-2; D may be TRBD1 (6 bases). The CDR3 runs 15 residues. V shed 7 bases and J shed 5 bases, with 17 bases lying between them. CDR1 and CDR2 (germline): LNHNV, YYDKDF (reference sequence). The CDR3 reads CATNFGQKPTGELFF. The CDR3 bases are TGTGCCACCAACTTCGGACAGAAGCCTACCGGGGAGCTGTTTTTT.

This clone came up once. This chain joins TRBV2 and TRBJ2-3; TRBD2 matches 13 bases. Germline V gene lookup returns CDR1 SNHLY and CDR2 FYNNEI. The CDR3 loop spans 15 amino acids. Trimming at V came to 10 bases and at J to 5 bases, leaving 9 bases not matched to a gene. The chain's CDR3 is CATTGLAGAGDTQYF. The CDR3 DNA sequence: TGTGCCACAACCGGACTAGCGGGGGCGGGAGATACGCAGTATTTT.

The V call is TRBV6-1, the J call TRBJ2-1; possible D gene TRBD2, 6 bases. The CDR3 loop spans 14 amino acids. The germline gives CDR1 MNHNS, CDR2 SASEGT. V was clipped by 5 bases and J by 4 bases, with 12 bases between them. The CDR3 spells CASSTGDQYNEQFF. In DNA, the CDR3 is TGTGCCAGCAGTACGGGGGACCAATACAATGAGCAGTTCTTC.

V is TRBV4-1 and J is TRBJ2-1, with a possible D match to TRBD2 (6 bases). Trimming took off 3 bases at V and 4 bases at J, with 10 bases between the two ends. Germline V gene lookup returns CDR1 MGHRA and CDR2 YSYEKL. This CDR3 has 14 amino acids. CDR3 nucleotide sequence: TGCGCCAGCAGCCAGGCGGGGATGTACAATGAGCAGTTCTTC. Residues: CASSQAGMYNEQFF.

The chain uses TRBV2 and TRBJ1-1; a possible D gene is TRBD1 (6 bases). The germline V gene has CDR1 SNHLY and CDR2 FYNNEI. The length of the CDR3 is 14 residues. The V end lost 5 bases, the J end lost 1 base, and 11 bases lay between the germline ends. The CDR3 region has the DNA TGTGCCAGCAGTAGACAGGTTTCGAACACTGAAGCTTTCTTT. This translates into CASSRQVSNTEAFF.

CDR3 sequence reads: CASSLQGGWYEQYF. DNA for the CDR3: TGTGCCAGCAGCTTACAAGGGGGCTGGTACGAGCAGTACTTC. J is TRBJ2-7 and V is TRBV11-2; 7 bases are shared with TRBD1. V lost 2 bases, J lost 4 bases, and 5 bases stayed unmatched. Germline-derived CDR1 and CDR2 are SGHAT and FQNNGV. The CDR3 sequence is 14 residues long.

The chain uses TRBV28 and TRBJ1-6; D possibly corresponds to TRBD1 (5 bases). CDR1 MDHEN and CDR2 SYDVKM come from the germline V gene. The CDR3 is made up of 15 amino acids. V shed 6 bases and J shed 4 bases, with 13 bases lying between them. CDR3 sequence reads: CASRPGRGYNSPLHF. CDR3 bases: TGTGCCAGCAGACCAGGGCGTGGGTATAATTCACCCCTCCACTTT. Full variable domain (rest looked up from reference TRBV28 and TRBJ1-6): DVKVTQSSRYLVKRTGEKVFLECVQDMDHENMFWYRQDPGLGLRLIYFSYDVKMKEKGDIPEGYSVSREKKERFSLILESASTNQTSMYLCASRPGRGYNSPLHFGNGTRLTVT.

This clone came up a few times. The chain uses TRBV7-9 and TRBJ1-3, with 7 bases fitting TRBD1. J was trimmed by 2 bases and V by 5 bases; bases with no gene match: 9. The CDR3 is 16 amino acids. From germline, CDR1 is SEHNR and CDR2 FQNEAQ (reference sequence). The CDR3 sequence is CASSRTGGLAGNTIYF. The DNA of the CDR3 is TGTGCCAGCAGCCGGACAGGCGGGTTGGCTGGAAACACCATATATTTT.

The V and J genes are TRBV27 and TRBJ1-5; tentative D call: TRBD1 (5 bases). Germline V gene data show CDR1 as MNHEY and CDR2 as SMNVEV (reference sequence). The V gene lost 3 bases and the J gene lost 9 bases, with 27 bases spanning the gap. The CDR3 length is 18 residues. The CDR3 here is CASSFPNGLEGPPGPQHF. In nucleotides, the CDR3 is TGTGCCAGCAGTTTCCCGAATGGTTTGGAGGGACCTCCCGGGCCCCAGCATTTT.

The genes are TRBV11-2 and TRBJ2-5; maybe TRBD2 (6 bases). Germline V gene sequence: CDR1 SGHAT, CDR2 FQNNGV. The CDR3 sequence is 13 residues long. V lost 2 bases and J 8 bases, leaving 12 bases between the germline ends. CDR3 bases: TGTGCCAGCAGCTTAATGGGAGGTGTAACCCAGTACTTC. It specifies CASSLMGGVTQYF.

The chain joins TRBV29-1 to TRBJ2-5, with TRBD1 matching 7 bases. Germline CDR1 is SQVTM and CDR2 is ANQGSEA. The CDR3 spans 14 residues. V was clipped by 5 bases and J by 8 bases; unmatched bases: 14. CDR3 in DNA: TGCAGCGTTAGTAATACAGGCCAGGGGGAAACCCAGTACTTC. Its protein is CSVSNTGQGETQYF.

DNA for the CDR3: TGTGCCAGCAGCGCAGACAGGGGGCTGGAGAACACTGAAGCTTTCTTT. Translated: CASSADRGLENTEAFF. This rearrangement joins TRBV7-9 to TRBJ1-1; 10 bases map to TRBD1. Per germline, CDR1 SEHNR and CDR2 FQNEAQ (reference sequence). J was trimmed by 1 base and V by 5 bases; bases with no gene match: 7. The CDR3 totals 16 residues.

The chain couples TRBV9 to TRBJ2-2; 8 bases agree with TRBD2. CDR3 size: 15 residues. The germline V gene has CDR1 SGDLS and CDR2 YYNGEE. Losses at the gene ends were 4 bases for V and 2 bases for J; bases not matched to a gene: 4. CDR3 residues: CASSLGGVNTGELFF. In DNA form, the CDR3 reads TGTGCCAGCAGCCTCGGGGGGGTTAACACCGGGGAGCTGTTTTTT. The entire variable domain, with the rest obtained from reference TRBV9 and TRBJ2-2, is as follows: DSGVTQTPKHLITATGQRVTLRCSPRSGDLSVYWYQQSLDQGLQFLIQYYNGEERAKGNILERFSAQQFPDLHSELNLSSLELGDSALYFCASSLGGVNTGELFFGEGSRLTVL.

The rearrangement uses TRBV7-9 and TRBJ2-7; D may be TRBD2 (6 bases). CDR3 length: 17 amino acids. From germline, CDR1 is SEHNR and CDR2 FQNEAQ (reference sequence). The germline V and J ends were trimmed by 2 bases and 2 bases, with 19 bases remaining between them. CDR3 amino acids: CASSLLTGAVGAYEQYF. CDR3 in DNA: TGTGCCAGCAGCTTACTGACGGGAGCAGTGGGGGCCTACGAGCAGTACTTC. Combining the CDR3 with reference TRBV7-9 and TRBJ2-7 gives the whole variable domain DTGVSQNPRHKITKRGQNVTFRCDPISEHNRLYWYRQTLGQGPEFLTYFQNEAQLEKSRLLSDRFSAERPKGSFSTLEIQRTEQGDSAMYLCASSLLTGAVGAYEQYFGPGTRLTVT.

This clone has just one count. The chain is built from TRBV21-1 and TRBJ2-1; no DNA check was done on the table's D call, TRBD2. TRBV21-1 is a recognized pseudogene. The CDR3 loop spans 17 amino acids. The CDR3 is CASSNTSRDYTFDEQFF. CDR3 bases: TGTGCCAGCAGCAATACGTCCCGGGACTACACCTTCGATGAGCAGTTCTTC.

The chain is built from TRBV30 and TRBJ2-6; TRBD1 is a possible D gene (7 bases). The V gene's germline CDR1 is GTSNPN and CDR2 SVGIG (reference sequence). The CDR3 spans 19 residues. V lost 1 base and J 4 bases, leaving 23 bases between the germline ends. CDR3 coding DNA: TGTGCCTGGAGTGCCCCCCGAGGAGGGGGCGCAGGAGGGGCCAACGTCCTGACTTTC. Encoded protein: CAWSAPRGGGAGGANVLTF.

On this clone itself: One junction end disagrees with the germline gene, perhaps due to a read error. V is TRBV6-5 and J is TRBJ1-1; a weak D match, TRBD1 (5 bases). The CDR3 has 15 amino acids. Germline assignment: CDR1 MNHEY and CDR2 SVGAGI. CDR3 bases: TGTGCCAGCAGCTACTCCCGGGGGGGTAGGACTGAAGCTTTCTTT. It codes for CASSYSRGGRTEAFF.

Here the CDR3 DNA reads TGTGCCAGCAGCCAAACTGGTCGGGCAACTAATGAAAAACTGTTTTTT. As protein: CASSQTGRATNEKLFF. This rearrangement joins TRBV3-1 (or the pseudogene TRBV3-2) to TRBJ1-4; D remains unclear. Germline V gene sequence: CDR1 LGHDT, CDR2 YNNKEL (reference sequence). The CDR3 has 16 residues. V was trimmed by 2 bases and J by 0 bases, leaving 10 bases between them.

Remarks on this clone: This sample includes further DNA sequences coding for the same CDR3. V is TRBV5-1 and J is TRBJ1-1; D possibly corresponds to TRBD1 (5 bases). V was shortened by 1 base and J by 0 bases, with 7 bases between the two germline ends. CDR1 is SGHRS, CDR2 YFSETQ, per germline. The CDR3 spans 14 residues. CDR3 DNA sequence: TGCGCCAGCAGCTTGACAGGCATGAACACTGAAGCTTTCTTT. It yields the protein CASSLTGMNTEAFF. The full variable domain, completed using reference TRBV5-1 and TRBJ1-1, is KAGVTQTPRYLIKTRGQQVTLSCSPISGHRSVSWYQQTPGQGLQFLFEYFSETQRNKGNFPGRFSGRQFSNSRSEMNVSTLELGDSALYLCASSLTGMNTEAFFGQGTRLTVV.